The source of this TCR beta chain is a study of shared clonotypes between healthy human individuals. Across the study: CD8 memory received one plate per donor, CD8 naive two, CD4 memory three and CD4 naive three. Regarding the study as a whole: Sharing of clonotypes among donors was expected to vary with sequencing depth. Estimated richness values were generally larger in naive subsets than in memory subsets. Despite large depth, rarefaction showed incomplete sorted-subset sequencing.

CD45RO-negative cells were positively selected for CCR7, leaving out terminally differentiated effector memory CD45RA+ cells. As regards this clone: Its antigen is currently unknown. The junction departs from the called germline gene at one end, perhaps through a read error.

CDR1 is GTSNPN, CDR2 SVGIG, per germline (reference sequence). The CDR3 loop spans 13 amino acids. The data were produced by immunoSEQ multiplex PCR, yet TCRdb's version contains in-frame clones alone and is incomplete. The sample has 800,000 or so clones, approximately 96% seen once. The chain uses TRBV30 and TRBJ2-2; 8 nucleotides align to TRBD1. The receptor was isolated from a man aged 30 to 39 in good health. Sequencing was performed on naive CD8+ T cells sorted from blood. Here the CDR3 reads CAGRTGSAGELFF. Written as DNA, the CDR3 is TGTGCCGGGAGGACAGGGAGCGCCGGGGAGCTGTTTTTT.